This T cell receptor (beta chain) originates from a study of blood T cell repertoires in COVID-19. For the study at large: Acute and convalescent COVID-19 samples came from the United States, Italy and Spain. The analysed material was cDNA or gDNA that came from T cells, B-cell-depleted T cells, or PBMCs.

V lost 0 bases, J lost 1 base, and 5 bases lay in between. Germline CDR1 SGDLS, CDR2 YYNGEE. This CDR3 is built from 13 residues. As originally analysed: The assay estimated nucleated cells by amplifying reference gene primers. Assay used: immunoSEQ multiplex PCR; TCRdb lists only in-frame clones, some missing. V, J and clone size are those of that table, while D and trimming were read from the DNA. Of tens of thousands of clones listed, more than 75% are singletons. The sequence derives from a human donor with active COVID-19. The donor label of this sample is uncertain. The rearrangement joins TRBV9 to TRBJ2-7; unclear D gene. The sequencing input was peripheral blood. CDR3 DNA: TGTGCCAGCAGCGTAGGACAATCCTACGAGCAGTACTTC. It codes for CASSVGQSYEQYF.